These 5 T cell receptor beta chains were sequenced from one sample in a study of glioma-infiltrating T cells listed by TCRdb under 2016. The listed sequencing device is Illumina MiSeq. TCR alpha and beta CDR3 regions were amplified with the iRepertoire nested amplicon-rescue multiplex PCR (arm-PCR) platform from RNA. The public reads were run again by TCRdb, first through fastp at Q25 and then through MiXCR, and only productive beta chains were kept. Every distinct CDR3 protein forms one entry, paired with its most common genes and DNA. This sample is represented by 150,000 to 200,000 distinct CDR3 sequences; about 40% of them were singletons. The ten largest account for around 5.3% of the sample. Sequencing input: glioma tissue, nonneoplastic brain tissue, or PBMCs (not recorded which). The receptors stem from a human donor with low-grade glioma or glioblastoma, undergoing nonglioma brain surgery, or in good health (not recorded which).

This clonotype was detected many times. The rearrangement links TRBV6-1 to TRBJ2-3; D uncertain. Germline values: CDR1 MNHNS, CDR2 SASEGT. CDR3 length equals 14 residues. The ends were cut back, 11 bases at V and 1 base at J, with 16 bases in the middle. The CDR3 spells CASTGSLGTDTQYF. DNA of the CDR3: TGTGCCTCAACGGGCTCCCTTGGCACAGATACGCAGTATTTT.

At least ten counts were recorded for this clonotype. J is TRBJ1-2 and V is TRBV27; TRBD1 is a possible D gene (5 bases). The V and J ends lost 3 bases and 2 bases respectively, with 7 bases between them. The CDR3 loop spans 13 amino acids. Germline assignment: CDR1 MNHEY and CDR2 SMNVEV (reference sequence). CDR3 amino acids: CASSFAGNYGYTF. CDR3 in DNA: TGTGCCAGCAGTTTCGCAGGGAACTATGGCTACACCTTC.

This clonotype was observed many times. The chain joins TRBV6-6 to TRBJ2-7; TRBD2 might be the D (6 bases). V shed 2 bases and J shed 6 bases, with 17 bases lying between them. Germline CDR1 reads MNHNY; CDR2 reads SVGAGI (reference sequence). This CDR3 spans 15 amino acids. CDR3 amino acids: CASSYGGTDSPEQYF. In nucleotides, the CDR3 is TGTGCCAGCAGTTACGGGGGGACCGACAGCCCCGAGCAGTACTTC.

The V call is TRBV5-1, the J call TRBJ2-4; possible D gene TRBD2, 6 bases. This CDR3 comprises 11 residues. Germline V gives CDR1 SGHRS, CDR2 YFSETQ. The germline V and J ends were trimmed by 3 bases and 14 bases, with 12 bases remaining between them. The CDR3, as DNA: TGCGCCAGCAGCTCCGGGAGACATAAGTACTTC. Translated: CASSSGRHKYF.

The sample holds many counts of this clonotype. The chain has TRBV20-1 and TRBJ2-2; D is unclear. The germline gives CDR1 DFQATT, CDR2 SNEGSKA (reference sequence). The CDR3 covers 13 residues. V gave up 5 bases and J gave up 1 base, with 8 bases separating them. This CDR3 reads CSARAMNTGELFF. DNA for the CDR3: TGCAGTGCTCGGGCGATGAACACCGGGGAGCTGTTTTTT.